What follows are 18 T cell receptor beta chains derived from one specimen sequenced in a study of post-analysis software for immune sequencing data. Unique molecular identifiers tagged the TCR beta cDNA libraries. TCRdb reprocessed the PCR reads via MiXCR and lists one record per CDR3 protein. The sample carries around 770,000 distinct CDR3 sequences, more than 45% recorded once. The antigens for these receptors are not known. Notes on the study in general: Included in a set of five TRBV segments more frequent in patients than controls were TRBV5-6, TRBV5-1 and TRBV20-1.

Input material: blood. The receptor set was obtained from a girl between 5 and 17 years old with multiple sclerosis.

This clonotype showed up just a few times. The CDR3 is CASSSPLAGGVNEQFF. The CDR3 DNA reads TGTGCCAGCAGCAGTCCCCTAGCGGGAGGGGTCAATGAGCAGTTCTTC. The J gene is TRBJ2-1, the V gene TRBV11-2, with 12 bases matching TRBD2. Germline V gives CDR1 SGHAT, CDR2 FQNNGV. The CDR3 consists of 16 residues. J was trimmed by 6 bases and V by 5 bases; bases with no gene match: 8.

The chain employs TRBV7-2 and TRBJ2-7; TRBD2 agrees at 7 bases. Germline V gene lookup returns CDR1 SGHTA and CDR2 FQGNSA. The CDR3 has 12 amino acids. The V and J ends lost 1 base and 9 bases, in that order; junction bases with no gene match: 3. The CDR3 reads CASSLVGGRQYF. As DNA, the CDR3 is TGTGCCAGCAGCTTAGTGGGGGGGAGGCAGTACTTC.

The chain joins TRBV29-1 to TRBJ2-7; D gene unclear. V was cut by 4 bases and J by 2 bases, with 12 bases left in between. This CDR3 spans 13 amino acids. The germline V gene encodes CDR1 SQVTM and CDR2 ANQGSEA. The CDR3 sequence is CSVVGDTAYEQYF. The CDR3 DNA follows: TGCAGCGTTGTGGGTGACACCGCCTACGAGCAGTACTTC.

This chain connects TRBV27 to TRBJ2-1; D not certain. Germline V lookup: CDR1 MNHEY, CDR2 SMNVEV (reference sequence). V was cut by 3 bases and J by 7 bases, with 16 bases left in between. This CDR3 is built from 15 residues. This CDR3 reads CASSFDPHWVNEQFF. CDR3 bases: TGTGCCAGCAGTTTCGATCCGCACTGGGTGAATGAGCAGTTCTTC.

The chain is built from TRBV7-2 and TRBJ2-1; 10 positions agree with TRBD2. With 4 bases clipped from V and 8 bases from J, the junction kept 8 bases outside the gene matches. CDR1 is SGHTA, CDR2 FQGNSA, per germline. The length of the CDR3 is 15 residues. The DNA of the CDR3 is TGTGCCAGCAGCTCAGGGACTAGCGCGGGGGATGAGCAGTTCTTC. Encoded protein: CASSSGTSAGDEQFF. Using reference TRBV7-2 and TRBJ2-1 for the parts outside the CDR3, the full variable domain is GAGVSQSPSNKVTEKGKDVELRCDPISGHTALYWYRQSLGQGLEFLIYFQGNSAPDKSGLPSDRFSAERTGGSVSTLTIQRTQQEDSAVYLCASSSGTSAGDEQFFGPGTRLTVL.

The chain employs TRBV20-1 and TRBJ2-3; TRBD2 aligns across 7 bases. CDR3 size: 15 residues. CDR1 is DFQATT, CDR2 SNEGSKA, per germline (reference sequence). V shed 5 bases, J shed 2 bases, and the junction held 10 bases outside the gene matches. The CDR3 sequence: CSAYIPTSPTDTQYF. Here the CDR3 DNA reads TGCAGTGCTTACATCCCGACTAGCCCCACAGATACGCAGTATTTT.

The J gene is TRBJ2-5, the V gene TRBV6-1; D remains ambiguous. CDR3 length: 14 residues. V dropped 5 bases and J dropped 11 bases, with 21 bases sitting between them. The germline CDR1 and CDR2 sequences are MNHNS and SASEGT. The CDR3, as DNA: TGTGCCAGCAGTCATAAACAGAACACCTACGGGCAGTACTTC. Its protein is CASSHKQNTYGQYF.

This clonotype was detected a few times. The chain couples TRBV6-5 to TRBJ2-5, with D uncertain. The DNA matches TRBJ2-7 better at its end, which makes the J call doubtful. This CDR3 region has 13 residues. The germline V gene encodes CDR1 MNHEY and CDR2 SVGAGI. CDR3 sequence (DNA): TGTGCCAGCAGTTACTCGGCTCTGAACGAGCAGTACTTC. It is translated as CASSYSALNEQYF.

The V call is TRBV6-1, the J call TRBJ1-4; maybe TRBD1 (5 bases). V lost 2 bases and J 4 bases, leaving 11 bases between the germline ends. The germline gives CDR1 MNHNS, CDR2 SASEGT. The length of the CDR3 is 15 residues. The CDR3 here is CASSENRQGNEKLFF. The CDR3 region has the DNA TGTGCCAGCAGTGAAAACAGGCAGGGTAATGAAAAACTGTTTTTT.

V is TRBV6-1 and J is TRBJ1-1, with D unresolved. The germline gives CDR1 MNHNS, CDR2 SASEGT. Trimming removed 2 bases at V and 4 bases at J, with 23 bases between. CDR3 size: 18 residues. CDR3 in DNA: TGTGCCAGCAGTGAATTCTTGGGAACAGCACTGGCGGGCACTGAAGCTTTCTTT. Its protein product is CASSEFLGTALAGTEAFF.

This clonotype was observed once. V and J are TRBV27 and TRBJ2-5; D gene ambiguous. V lost 5 bases, J lost 0 bases, and 19 bases lay in between. Germline V lookup: CDR1 MNHEY, CDR2 SMNVEV (reference sequence). The CDR3 sequence is 17 residues long. CDR3 region: CASSPNGRQTYQETQYF. The CDR3 DNA reads as TGTGCCAGCAGTCCTAATGGACGGCAAACGTACCAAGAGACCCAGTACTTC.

This chain joins TRBV29-1 and TRBJ1-1; D possibly corresponds to TRBD1 (5 bases). The CDR3 totals 15 residues. Per germline, CDR1 SQVTM and CDR2 ANQGSEA. V was trimmed by 0 bases and J by 4 bases, leaving 15 bases between them. The CDR3 reads CSVEDQTGRGTEAFF. The CDR3 DNA reads as TGCAGCGTTGAAGACCAGACGGGGAGGGGCACTGAAGCTTTCTTT.

The chain joins TRBV15 to TRBJ2-1; TRBD1 is a possible D gene (5 bases). CDR3 size: 16 residues. In germline, CDR1 is LNHNV, CDR2 YYDKDF (reference sequence). Trimming stripped 3 bases from V and 1 base from J, with 13 bases between. CDR3 in DNA: TGTGCCACCAGCAGGTTGACAGTTTTTTCCTACAATGAGCAGTTCTTC. This sequence encodes CATSRLTVFSYNEQFF.

This clonotype has more than one count but fewer than ten. For the CDR3, the DNA is TGCAGCGTTGGGTCTGGGGTAGCCAAAAACATTCAGTACTTC. It translates to CSVGSGVAKNIQYF. The chain combines TRBV29-1 with TRBJ2-4; D is unresolved. V was pared by 4 bases and J by 0 bases, with 10 bases between. Germline CDR1 reads SQVTM; CDR2 reads ANQGSEA. The CDR3 covers 14 residues.

A few counts support this clonotype. The genes are TRBV12-3 or TRBV12-4 and TRBJ2-4, with D possibly TRBD2 on 6 matching bases. The DNA end is more similar to TRBJ2-7, so the J call may be wrong. The CDR3 contains 15 residues. The CDR3 here is CASSLNREVIYEQYF. Written as DNA, the CDR3 is TGTGCCAGCAGTTTAAATAGGGAGGTCATCTACGAGCAGTACTTC.

This clonotype was counted a few times. The chain employs TRBV7-3 and TRBJ1-1, with 8 bases lining up with TRBD1. The CDR3 loop spans 17 amino acids. V lost 4 bases to trimming and J lost 2 bases; unmatched junction nucleotides: 12. Germline values: CDR1 SGHTA, CDR2 FQGTGA. The chain's CDR3 is CASSSLRGRGHNTEAFF. The CDR3 DNA sequence: TGTGCCAGCAGCTCTTTAAGAGGCAGGGGGCATAACACTGAAGCTTTCTTT.

This clonotype was observed a handful of times. This chain connects TRBV27 to TRBJ2-5; D remains ambiguous. The germline gives CDR1 MNHEY, CDR2 SMNVEV (reference sequence). This CDR3 is 11 amino acids long. The V end lost 10 bases, the J end lost 2 bases, and 8 bases lay between the germline ends. The CDR3 reads CATVSQETQYF. The CDR3 nucleotides read TGTGCCACCGTCTCTCAAGAGACCCAGTACTTC.

The chain couples TRBV5-1 to TRBJ2-3, with 11 nucleotides matching TRBD2. Per germline, CDR1 SGHRS and CDR2 YFSETQ. The junction had 5 bases not matched to a gene; V was cut back by 6 bases and J by 5 bases. The CDR3 is 14 residues long. CDR3 amino acids: CASNSGRARDTQYF. The CDR3 DNA follows: TGCGCCAGCAATAGCGGGAGGGCCCGAGATACGCAGTATTTT.